One sample yielded the 25 T cell receptor beta chains listed below, sequenced in a study of CD8 T cells in Susac syndrome. When the RNA was reverse transcribed, random hexamers were used with an input of about 0.5 to 1 ug. MiXCR, applied by TCRdb to the immunoSEQ multiplex PCR reads, yields one record per CDR3 protein. The data show approximately 190,000 distinct CDR3 sequences, with approximately 95% seen just once and around 0.16% held by the top ten. The sequenced sample was CD8+ T cells from PBMCs. The receptor source for this set is a human donor with Susac syndrome.

The chain is built from TRBV7-9 and TRBJ2-2; no reliable D call. Trimming took off 5 bases at V and 4 bases at J, with 14 bases between the two ends. CDR1 SEHNR and CDR2 FQNEAQ come from the germline V gene (reference sequence). The CDR3 extends over 15 amino acids. The CDR3 region has the DNA TGTGCCAGCAGCCTAGGAGCCCTTGGCACCGGGGAGCTGTTTTTT. Translation gives CASSLGALGTGELFF.

The chain links TRBV10-3 to TRBJ2-1, with 7 bases aligning to TRBD1. Trimming took 0 bases from V and 9 from J; bases not matched to a gene: 2. The CDR3 spans 13 residues. Germline loops: CDR1 ENHRY, CDR2 SYGVKD. The CDR3 sequence: CAISESGGGEQFF. The CDR3 DNA sequence: TGTGCCATCAGTGAGTCAGGGGGCGGTGAGCAGTTCTTC.

The rearrangement links TRBV28 to TRBJ2-4; maybe TRBD2 (7 bases). Trimming cost V 6 bases and J 3 bases, with 15 bases left between them. The CDR3 totals 15 residues. CDR1 MDHEN and CDR2 SYDVKM come from the germline V gene. The CDR3 DNA sequence: TGTGCCAGCAGCAAAGGGGGGGGCCGCAAAAACATTCAGTACTTC. This codes for CASSKGGGRKNIQYF.

This rearrangement joins TRBV20-1 to TRBJ2-7; weak D call: TRBD1 (6 bases). Germline lookup yields CDR1 DFQATT and CDR2 SNEGSKA (reference sequence). The CDR3 spans 15 residues. The ends were cut back, 1 base at V and 2 bases at J, with 15 bases in the middle. The chain's CDR3 is CSARVWTAQTYEQYF. As DNA, the CDR3 is TGCAGTGCTAGAGTTTGGACAGCCCAAACCTACGAGCAGTACTTC.

The V call is TRBV27, the J call TRBJ2-1; the D gene could be TRBD1 or TRBD2 (5 bases each). Germline values: CDR1 MNHEY, CDR2 SMNVEV (reference sequence). V shed 3 bases and J shed 0 bases, with 9 bases lying between them. This CDR3 has 15 amino acids. The CDR3 region has the DNA TGTGCCAGCAGTTTCGCAGGGAGCTCCTACAATGAGCAGTTCTTC. Translation gives CASSFAGSSYNEQFF.

This chain joins TRBV20-1 and TRBJ1-5, with unresolved D. The length of the CDR3 is 14 residues. Trimming removed 0 bases from V and 0 bases from J, with 6 bases in between. The germline CDR1 and CDR2 sequences are DFQATT and SNEGSKA (reference sequence). The CDR3 sequence is CSARDEHSNQPQHF. CDR3 nucleotides: TGCAGTGCTAGAGATGAACATAGCAATCAGCCCCAGCATTTT.

V is TRBV9 and J is TRBJ2-1, with TRBD2 matching over 15 bases. V was pared by 0 bases and J by 13 bases, with 5 bases of the junction left unmatched. The CDR3 sequence is 15 residues long. The germline CDR1 and CDR2 sequences are SGDLS and YYNGEE. The CDR3 sequence is CASSVAGLAGGEQFF. The CDR3 region has the DNA TGTGCCAGCAGCGTAGCGGGACTAGCGGGAGGTGAACAGTTCTTC.

This chain uses TRBV7-2 with TRBJ2-5; D possibly corresponds to TRBD2 (6 bases). Per the germline V gene, CDR1 is SGHTA and CDR2 is FQGNSA. The CDR3 covers 15 residues. V was shortened by 5 bases and J by 13 bases, with 26 bases between the two germline ends. The CDR3 DNA is TGTGCCAGCAGCCCAGAGGAGGGGCGGGGTGTCATCTTGTACTTC. Amino acids: CASSPEEGRGVILYF.

The CDR3 protein is CATSGRDGSYEQYF. The CDR3 bases are TGTGCCACCAGCGGTAGGGACGGATCCTACGAGCAGTACTTC. This chain joins TRBV15 and TRBJ2-7; tentatively, D is TRBD1 or TRBD2 (5 bases each). Deletions cut 5 bases from V and 1 base from J, with 12 bases between. From germline, CDR1 is LNHNV and CDR2 YYDKDF (reference sequence). The CDR3 runs to 14 residues.

The chain joins TRBV28 to TRBJ1-4; D remains unclear. V lost 1 base and J lost 8, with 11 bases in between. This CDR3 comprises 14 residues. Germline V lookup: CDR1 MDHEN, CDR2 SYDVKM. The CDR3 bases are TGTGCCAGCAGTTTATTCCAGTTTGGAGAAAAACTGTTTTTT. Protein sequence: CASSLFQFGEKLFF.

V usage is TRBV27 and J usage is TRBJ2-1; D is uncertain. CDR1 and CDR2 (germline): MNHEY, SMNVEV (reference sequence). Trimming cost V 5 bases and J 8 bases, with 4 bases left between them. The CDR3 is 10 amino acids. The CDR3 DNA is TGTGCCAGCAGTGCCGATGAGCAGTTCTTC. Encoded protein: CASSADEQFF.

The chain joins TRBV5-1 to TRBJ2-1, with D perhaps assigned TRBD1 or TRBD2 (5 bases each). The V gene's germline CDR1 is SGHRS and CDR2 YFSETQ. V was pared by 0 bases and J by 9 bases, with 13 bases between. The CDR3 consists of 14 residues. DNA for the CDR3: TGCGCCAGCAGCTTGGTGGGGGAAGGCAGTGAGCAGTTCTTC. Translated, it gives CASSLVGEGSEQFF.

Only one count was recorded for this clonotype. The V call is TRBV7-8, the J call TRBJ2-5; D possibly corresponds to TRBD2 (6 bases). CDR1 is SGHVS, CDR2 FQNEAQ, per germline. Trimming took 6 bases from V and 7 from J, leaving 9 bases between them. This CDR3 has 11 amino acids. CDR3 sequence (DNA): TGTGCCAGCAGGACTAGGGCGACCCAGTACTTC. Its translation: CASRTRATQYF.

The V and J genes are TRBV27 and TRBJ2-1; D remains ambiguous. This CDR3 has 13 residues. The V gene's germline CDR1 is MNHEY and CDR2 SMNVEV (reference sequence). V gave up 2 bases and J gave up 4 bases, with 6 bases separating them. The CDR3 here is CASSLIGYNEQFF. The CDR3, as DNA: TGTGCCAGCAGTTTAATTGGGTACAATGAGCAGTTCTTC.

V gene TRBV15 combines with J gene TRBJ2-1, with 9 bases that match TRBD2. J gave up 4 bases and V 0 bases, and 4 bases lay outside the gene matches. CDR1 and CDR2 (germline): LNHNV, YYDKDF (reference sequence). The CDR3 totals 16 residues. The CDR3 reads CATSRDTLAGYNEQFF. The CDR3 region has the DNA TGTGCCACCAGCAGAGATACCCTAGCGGGATACAATGAGCAGTTCTTC.

This chain uses TRBV29-1 with TRBJ2-4; D possibly matches TRBD1 or TRBD2 (5 bases each). Trimming shortened V by 4 bases and J by 2 bases, and 15 bases separated the two germline ends. The CDR3 sequence is 15 residues long. Germline V gene sequence: CDR1 SQVTM, CDR2 ANQGSEA. The DNA for the CDR3 is TGCAGCGTTGTAGAGGGGTCTCCATCCAAAAACATTCAGTACTTC. Translation gives CSVVEGSPSKNIQYF. Using reference TRBV29-1 and TRBJ2-4 for the parts outside the CDR3, the full variable domain is SAVISQKPSRDICQRGTSLTIQCQVDSQVTMMFWYRQQPGQSLTLIATANQGSEATYESGFVIDKFPISRPNLTFSTLTVSNMSPEDSSIYLCSVVEGSPSKNIQYFGAGTRLSVL.

The J gene is TRBJ1-1, the V gene TRBV25-1; 8 nucleotides align to TRBD1. The length of the CDR3 is 16 residues. With V trimmed by 7 bases and J by 0 bases, 10 bases remained unmatched. CDR1 is MGHDK, CDR2 SYGVNS, per germline. The CDR3 nucleotides read TGTGCCAGCACCCCGGACAGGGCGGGGGTGAACACTGAAGCTTTCTTT. It is translated as CASTPDRAGVNTEAFF.

The CDR3 loop reads CAWSLGTGRSHYGYTF. CDR3 nucleotide sequence: TGTGCCTGGAGTTTAGGGACAGGGCGCTCCCACTATGGCTACACCTTC. The V gene is TRBV30, the J gene TRBJ1-2, with 9 positions matching TRBD1. The CDR3 is made up of 16 amino acids. V gave up 2 bases and J gave up 3 bases; unmatched junction bases: 10. Germline V gene sequence: CDR1 GTSNPN, CDR2 SVGIG (reference sequence).

DNA of the CDR3: TGTGCCAGCAGCGTAGATTCTGGCATAGCGAACACTGAAGCTTTCTTT. It yields the protein CASSVDSGIANTEAFF. The chain uses TRBV9 and TRBJ1-1; D ambiguous. This CDR3 is 16 amino acids long. Trimming took off 0 bases at V and 1 base at J, with 13 bases between the two ends. Germline V gene lookup returns CDR1 SGDLS and CDR2 YYNGEE.

This rearrangement joins TRBV27 to TRBJ1-1, with D possibly matching TRBD1 (5 bases). Deletions cut 6 bases from V and 1 base from J, with 12 bases between. The CDR3 length is 14 residues. From germline, CDR1 is MNHEY and CDR2 SMNVEV (reference sequence). CDR3 coding DNA: TGTGCCAGCAGAGACGGGGACGGGAACACTGAAGCTTTCTTT. It encodes CASRDGDGNTEAFF.

The chain combines TRBV5-1 with TRBJ1-6, with D maybe TRBD1 (5 bases). Germline CDR1 SGHRS, CDR2 YFSETQ. V was pared by 0 bases and J by 8 bases, with 12 bases between. The CDR3 runs to 15 residues. The CDR3 DNA is TGCGCCAGCAGCTTGGCCCCCAGGGAGGATTCACCCCTCCACTTT. Translating gives CASSLAPREDSPLHF.

The V call is TRBV29-1, the J call TRBJ2-5; 16 bases are a match to TRBD2. The CDR3 is 18 residues long. With V trimmed by 1 base and J by 2 bases, 7 bases remained unmatched. Germline lookup yields CDR1 SQVTM and CDR2 ANQGSEA. In DNA, the CDR3 is TGCAGCGTTGAAGGCCAAGGGACTAGCGGGGGGGATCAAGAGACCCAGTACTTC. Amino acids: CSVEGQGTSGGDQETQYF.

The chain links TRBV4-1 to TRBJ2-7; D might be TRBD1 (5 bases). Germline V gene data show CDR1 as MGHRA and CDR2 as YSYEKL. The CDR3 length is 15 residues. The germline V and J ends were trimmed by 0 bases and 0 bases, with 9 bases remaining between them. The CDR3 loop reads CASSQDQGYSYEQYF. CDR3 bases: TGCGCCAGCAGCCAAGATCAGGGCTACTCCTACGAGCAGTACTTC.

The V call is TRBV18, the J call TRBJ2-5; the D is unclear. This CDR3 is 14 amino acids long. Looked up from germline, CDR1 is KGHSH and CDR2 is LQKENI. The ends were cut back, 0 bases at V and 5 bases at J, with 10 bases in the middle. The CDR3 loop is CASSPPSRPETQYF. DNA for the CDR3: TGTGCCAGCTCACCACCGTCCAGACCGGAGACCCAGTACTTC. Full variable domain (outside the CDR3, taken from reference TRBV18 and TRBJ2-5): NAGVMQNPRHLVRRRGQEARLRCSPMKGHSHVYWYRQLPEEGLKFMVYLQKENIIDESGMPKERFSAEFPKEGPSILRIQQVVRGDSAAYFCASSPPSRPETQYFGPGTRLLVL.

In this sample, this clonotype turned up once. The genes are TRBV20-1 and TRBJ2-3; maybe TRBD1 (8 bases). This CDR3 region has 15 residues. V was pared by 0 bases and J by 6 bases, with 16 bases between. Germline V gives CDR1 DFQATT, CDR2 SNEGSKA (reference sequence). The DNA of the CDR3 is TGCAGTGCTAGAGATTCCGGACAGGGAGGGGATACGCAGTATTTT. Translating it yields CSARDSGQGGDTQYF.